The 14 T cell receptor beta chains presented below share a single source sample, sequenced in a study of blood T cell repertoires in COVID-19. Assay used: immunoSEQ multiplex PCR; TCRdb lists only in-frame clones, some missing. This sample yields 180,000 or so clones, of which about four fifths are seen a single time; roughly 9.6% belongs to the top ten. The sample comprised PBMCs or T cells enriched from blood (not recorded which). All receptors derive from a man aged 50-60 years who had recovered from COVID-19.

This clone came up a few times. The gene calls are TRBV27 and TRBJ2-1, with D maybe TRBD1 (7 bases). V was trimmed by 3 bases and J by 8 bases, leaving 14 bases between them. CDR1 and CDR2 (germline): MNHEY, SMNVEV (reference sequence). The CDR3 sequence is 14 residues long. CDR3 DNA: TGTGCCAGCAGTTTGTCCAGGGGGGCACATGAGCAGTTCTTC. Translation gives CASSLSRGAHEQFF.

The chain joins TRBV18 to TRBJ1-4; 8 nucleotides align to TRBD1. Germline-derived CDR1 and CDR2 are KGHSH and LQKENI. The CDR3 consists of 14 residues. The ends lost 8 bases at V and 6 bases at J; junction bases unmatched: 8. CDR3 sequence reads: CASTKQGVDEKLFF. CDR3 DNA: TGTGCCAGCACGAAACAGGGGGTAGATGAAAAACTGTTTTTT. Based on the CDR3 plus reference TRBV18 and TRBJ1-4, the full variable domain is NAGVMQNPRHLVRRRGQEARLRCSPMKGHSHVYWYRQLPEEGLKFMVYLQKENIIDESGMPKERFSAEFPKEGPSILRIQQVVRGDSAAYFCASTKQGVDEKLFFGSGTQLSVL.

The chain recombines TRBV3-1 (or the pseudogene TRBV3-2) with TRBJ2-7; no reliable D call. Germline CDR1 reads LGHDT; CDR2 reads YNNKEL (reference sequence). V dropped 0 bases and J dropped 0 bases, with 6 bases sitting between them. This CDR3 region has 14 residues. CDR3 in amino acids: CASSQDGGSYEQYF. The CDR3 nucleotides read TGTGCCAGCAGCCAAGACGGCGGCTCCTACGAGCAGTACTTC.

J is TRBJ2-4 and V is TRBV2, with D maybe TRBD1 (6 bases). Germline V gives CDR1 SNHLY, CDR2 FYNNEI. The CDR3 is 18 residues long. Trimming took off 7 bases at V and 0 bases at J, with 22 bases between the two ends. CDR3 coding DNA: TGTGCCAGCAACCCACGGGGTAGGACAGAAGGAGCCAAAAACATTCAGTACTTC. It is translated as CASNPRGRTEGAKNIQYF.

This rearrangement joins TRBV6-2 or TRBV6-3 to TRBJ1-1; D remains unclear. Per the germline V gene, CDR1 is MNHEY and CDR2 is SVGEGT. The CDR3 has 14 amino acids. Trimming took 6 bases from V and 2 from J, leaving 13 bases between them. Here the CDR3 reads CASSSMGSNTEAFF. CDR3 nucleotides: TGTGCCAGCAGCTCGATGGGCAGCAACACTGAAGCTTTCTTT.

The chain has TRBV15 and TRBJ2-3, with D unresolved. Trimming left V 1 base short and J 2 bases short, with 10 bases between. Germline V lookup: CDR1 LNHNV, CDR2 YYDKDF (reference sequence). The CDR3 spans 15 residues. The CDR3 nucleotides are TGTGCCACCAGCAGAGGTCGGTCCCCCACAGATACGCAGTATTTT. Translation: CATSRGRSPTDTQYF.

The V and J genes are TRBV18 and TRBJ2-7; D might be TRBD1 (6 bases). There are 15 residues in the CDR3. V shed 5 bases and J shed 2 bases, with 16 bases lying between them. Germline values: CDR1 KGHSH, CDR2 LQKENI. The CDR3 DNA is TGTGCCAGCTCATACAGCCAGGGGCTCCCCTACGAGCAGTACTTC. Residues: CASSYSQGLPYEQYF. Based on the CDR3 plus reference TRBV18 and TRBJ2-7, the full variable domain is NAGVMQNPRHLVRRRGQEARLRCSPMKGHSHVYWYRQLPEEGLKFMVYLQKENIIDESGMPKERFSAEFPKEGPSILRIQQVVRGDSAAYFCASSYSQGLPYEQYFGPGTRLTVT.

The rearrangement uses TRBV6-5 and TRBJ1-1, with D hard to call. The germline V gene has CDR1 MNHEY and CDR2 SVGAGI. Trimming stripped 4 bases from V and 1 base from J, with 4 bases between. The length of the CDR3 is 12 residues. The CDR3 region is CASSFKNTEAFF. CDR3 DNA: TGTGCCAGCAGTTTCAAGAACACTGAAGCTTTCTTT.

This rearrangement joins TRBV10-2 to TRBJ1-3; 8 nucleotides match TRBD1. Germline CDR1 WSHSY, CDR2 SAAADI. This CDR3 contains 15 residues. The V gene end was trimmed by 8 bases and the J gene end by 0 bases; junction bases not matched to a gene: 6. CDR3 in amino acids: CASGGTGDSGNTIYF. In nucleotides, the CDR3 is TGCGCCAGCGGAGGGACAGGTGACTCTGGAAACACCATATATTTT.

V is TRBV29-1 and J is TRBJ2-5, with D possibly TRBD2 on 6 matching bases. Germline V CDR1 and CDR2: SQVTM, ANQGSEA. This CDR3 spans 12 amino acids. Deletions cut 4 bases from V and 7 bases from J, with 13 bases between. CDR3 amino acids: CSVARETGTQYF. In nucleotides, the CDR3 is TGCAGCGTTGCTCGGGAGACCGGGACCCAGTACTTC.

This clone has only a few counts. The chain is built from TRBV3-1 (or the pseudogene TRBV3-2) and TRBJ2-6; D is perhaps TRBD2 (6 bases). Germline V lookup: CDR1 LGHDT, CDR2 YNNKEL (reference sequence). The CDR3 spans 15 residues. Trimming removed 5 bases at V and 0 bases at J, with 8 bases between. The CDR3 spells CASSGGGSGANVLTF. In DNA, the CDR3 is TGTGCCAGCAGCGGGGGAGGCTCTGGGGCCAACGTCCTGACTTTC.

The chain couples TRBV10-1 to TRBJ2-1; TRBD1 aligns across 7 bases. CDR3 length: 16 amino acids. Germline CDR1 reads WNHNN; CDR2 reads SYGVQD (reference sequence). V was clipped by 5 bases and J by 5 bases; unmatched bases: 12. The CDR3 bases are TGCGCCAGCAGTCCCGACGAAGAGGGGGCGGACAATGAGCAGTTCTTC. This translates into CASSPDEEGADNEQFF.

This chain uses TRBV19 with TRBJ2-3, with 8 bases aligning to TRBD2. The CDR3 runs to 17 residues. Germline V gene lookup returns CDR1 LNHDA and CDR2 SQIVND (reference sequence). V dropped 2 bases and J dropped 6; count of bases not matched to a gene: 13. The CDR3 DNA sequence: TGTGCCAGTAGTATAATCCGGGCGGGGGGCCGAGGGGATACGCAGTATTTT. It yields the protein CASSIIRAGGRGDTQYF.

The chain uses TRBV28 and TRBJ1-5, with D uncertain. Germline CDR1 reads MDHEN; CDR2 reads SYDVKM. The CDR3 spans 14 residues. Trimming cost V 2 bases and J 2 bases, with 7 bases left between them. CDR3 sequence: CASSLIGGNQPQHF. The CDR3 DNA follows: TGTGCCAGCAGTTTAATCGGGGGCAATCAGCCCCAGCATTTT.